The rows below give T cell receptor beta chains drawn from one sample of a study of T-cell reconstitution after alpha-beta-depleted transplantation in children. TCRdb re-called the PCR reads through MiXCR, storing one row per CDR3 protein. This table holds some 190,000 distinct CDR3 sequences, 8.5% to 14% found once. The input for sequencing was PBMCs, taken before TCRalphabeta/CD19-depleted stem cell transplant. All receptors come from a boy aged 2-9 years with acute myeloid leukemia, due to receive a stem cell transplant. CDR3s include the opening cysteine and the closing phenylalanine or tryptophan. Fields, in order: D gene, J gene, V gene, clone size, CDR3 protein, CDR3 DNA. D genes are given only for firm matches. The size field is filled for only some rows; it gives once, few, many or a size class.

>-|TRBJ2-2|TRBV6-2/TRBV6-3|many
CASSRYNTGELFF
TGTGCCAGCAGTCGCTATAACACCGGGGAGCTGTTTTTT
>TRBD1|TRBJ2-2|TRBV12-3/TRBV12-4|many
CAIRQGNTGELFF
TGTGCCATCAGACAGGGGAACACCGGGGAGCTGTTTTTT
>-|TRBJ2-1|TRBV20-1|many
CSARDLSRFGREQFF
TGCAGTGCTAGAGATCTGTCAAGGTTTGGGCGAGAGCAGTTCTTC
>-|TRBJ2-3|TRBV7-8|many
CASSYRDTDTQYF
TGTGCCAGCAGTTACAGGGACACAGATACGCAGTATTTT
>-|TRBJ2-1|TRBV11-2|many
CASSLVRVAYNEQFF
TGTGCCAGCAGCTTAGTTAGGGTTGCCTACAATGAGCAGTTCTTC
>TRBD2|TRBJ2-3|TRBV20-1|many
CSARNLAGGITDTQYF
TGCAGTGCTAGAAACCTAGCGGGGGGGATCACAGATACGCAGTATTTT
>-|TRBJ2-1|TRBV5-1|many
CASSSSAAAEQFF
TGCGCCAGCAGCTCCTCAGCGGCGGCTGAGCAGTTCTTC
>TRBD2|TRBJ2-1|TRBV20-1|many
CSAKEGTSFNEQFF
TGCAGTGCCAAAGAGGGGACTAGCTTCAATGAGCAGTTCTTC
>TRBD1|TRBJ2-7|TRBV2|many
CASSVPTGPQDEQYF
TGTGCCAGCAGTGTCCCGACAGGGCCTCAGGACGAGCAGTACTTC
>TRBD2|TRBJ2-3|TRBV29-1|many
CSVEASGRAIDTQYF
TGCAGCGTTGAAGCATCCGGGAGGGCCATAGATACGCAGTATTTT
>-|TRBJ1-2|TRBV12-3/TRBV12-4|-
CASSFSWTRGYTF
TGTGCTAGCAGTTTTTCTTGGACGCGTGGCTACACCTTC
>-|TRBJ1-6|TRBV7-2|many
CASSLDGAVPLHF
TGTGCCAGCAGCTTAGACGGGGCCGTGCCCCTCCACTTT
>TRBD2|TRBJ2-1|TRBV12-3/TRBV12-4|many
CASSFGGGQVEQFF
TGTGCCAGCAGTTTCGGGGGGGGGCAGGTTGAGCAGTTCTTC
>TRBD2|TRBJ2-3|TRBV27|many
CASSLLGLLSTDTQYF
TGTGCCAGCAGTTTATTGGGACTACTAAGCACAGATACGCAGTATTTT
>TRBD1|TRBJ2-7|TRBV28|many
CASSDPGQGRYEQYF
TGTGCCAGCAGTGACCCGGGACAGGGGCGATACGAGCAGTACTTC
>-|TRBJ2-2|TRBV7-3|many
CASSRSANTGELFF
TGTGCCAGCAGCCGTAGCGCGAACACCGGGGAGCTGTTTTTT
>-|TRBJ1-4|TRBV20-1|many
CSATGSDEKLFF
TGCAGTGCTACCGGGTCTGATGAAAAACTGTTTTTT
>-|TRBJ1-2|TRBV20-1|many
CSAANEMQRRGYTF
TGCAGTGCCGCAAATGAGATGCAGCGGCGTGGCTACACCTTC
>-|TRBJ1-4|TRBV2|many
CASSDRGHTTNEKLFF
TGTGCCAGCAGTGACAGGGGACATACAACTAATGAAAAACTGTTTTTT
>TRBD1|TRBJ2-3|TRBV2|many
CASSRQGADTQYF
TGTGCCAGCAGTCGACAGGGGGCAGATACGCAGTATTTT
>-|TRBJ1-6|TRBV6-5|many
CASSYSIEPNNSPLHF
TGTGCCAGCAGTTACTCGATCGAACCGAATAATTCACCCCTCCACTTT
>TRBD1|TRBJ1-4|TRBV20-1|many
CSADRSTGVGEKLFF
TGCAGTGCCGATCGTTCTACAGGGGTTGGGGAAAAACTGTTTTTT
>-|TRBJ1-1|TRBV5-1|many
CASTETENTEAFF
TGCGCCAGCACCGAAACAGAGAACACTGAAGCTTTCTTT
>TRBD1|TRBJ2-6|TRBV5-1|many
CASSRDRDSGANVLTF
TGCGCCAGCAGTCGTGACAGGGACTCTGGGGCCAACGTCCTGACTTTC
>TRBD1|TRBJ1-1|TRBV25-1|many
CASSESGGGDEAFF
TGTGCCAGCAGTGAATCGGGAGGGGGCGATGAAGCTTTCTTT
>TRBD2|TRBJ2-5|TRBV20-1|many
CSAIPLAGQETQYF
TGCAGTGCTATTCCACTAGCGGGGCAAGAGACCCAGTACTTC
>TRBD1|TRBJ1-2|TRBV5-6|many
CASSATGGRLLGYTF
TGTGCCAGCAGCGCGACAGGGGGAAGGTTGTTAGGCTACACCTTC
>TRBD1|TRBJ1-2|TRBV12-3/TRBV12-4|many
CASSSGTVNSYTF
TGTGCCAGCAGCTCTGGGACAGTCAATAGTTACACCTTC
>TRBD2|TRBJ2-7|TRBV5-1|many
CASSRGLAGHYYEQYF
TGCGCCAGCAGCCGGGGACTAGCGGGACACTACTACGAGCAGTACTTC
>-|TRBJ1-2|TRBV14|many
CASSLNMGDGYTF
TGTGCCAGCAGCCTGAACATGGGCGATGGCTACACCTTC
>-|TRBJ2-7|TRBV5-1|many
CASSPEVGLYEQYF
TGCGCCAGCAGCCCGGAGGTAGGGTTATACGAGCAGTACTTC
>-|TRBJ2-5|TRBV5-1|many
CASSLASGIETQYF
TGCGCCAGCAGCTTGGCCTCAGGGATAGAGACCCAGTACTTC
>-|TRBJ1-4|TRBV10-1|many
CASSEGRDLEKLFF
TGCGCCAGCAGTGAGGGCAGGGATCTTGAAAAACTGTTTTTT
>-|TRBJ2-3|TRBV5-1|many
CASSLDSGTSTDTQYF
TGCGCCAGCAGCTTGGACAGCGGAACTAGCACAGATACGCAGTATTTT
>TRBD2|TRBJ2-3|TRBV2|many
CASSEFRLADTDTQYF
TGTGCCAGCAGTGAGTTTCGGCTAGCGGACACAGATACGCAGTATTTT
>-|TRBJ2-5|TRBV5-1|many
CASSLGQFQETQYF
TGCGCCAGCAGCTTGGGACAATTCCAAGAGACCCAGTACTTC
>TRBD1|TRBJ1-6|TRBV20-1|many
CSAMAGGNNSPLHF
TGCAGTGCTATGGCAGGGGGAAATAATTCACCCCTCCACTTT
>TRBD2|TRBJ2-1|TRBV28|many
CASSLWTSGSYNEQFF
TGTGCCAGCAGTTTATGGACTAGCGGGTCCTACAATGAGCAGTTCTTC
>-|TRBJ1-4|TRBV20-1|many
CSARGSVWEKLFF
TGCAGTGCTCGGGGGTCGGTTTGGGAAAAACTGTTTTTT
>-|TRBJ2-2|TRBV6-1|many
CASSVTEGQNTGELFF
TGTGCCAGCAGCGTAACGGAGGGACAGAACACCGGGGAGCTGTTTTTT
>-|TRBJ2-5|TRBV7-2|many
CASSFYRRQETQYF
TGTGCCAGCAGCTTTTACAGGAGACAAGAGACCCAGTACTTC
>TRBD2|TRBJ2-5|TRBV7-9|many
CASRGVETQYF
TGTGCCAGCCGGGGGGTAGAGACCCAGTACTTC
>-|TRBJ2-2|TRBV5-1|-
CASSLDKPNTGELFF
TGCGCCAGCAGCTTGGATAAACCGAACACCGGGGAGCTGTTTTTT
>TRBD1|TRBJ1-1|TRBV4-1|many
CASSLTGKDTEAFF
TGCGCCAGCAGCCTGACAGGGAAAGACACTGAAGCTTTCTTT
>-|TRBJ1-3|TRBV7-8|many
CASSKTASGNTIYF
TGTGCCAGCAGTAAAACAGCCTCTGGAAACACCATATATTTT
>-|TRBJ2-7|TRBV27|many
CASRKGRNYEQYF
TGTGCCAGCAGAAAAGGGAGGAATTACGAGCAGTACTTC